The TCR beta chain described here comes from a study of T-cell reconstitution after alpha-beta-depleted transplantation in children. The TCRbeta library incorporated unique molecular identifiers. TCRdb used MiXCR to reprocess the PCR reads, holding one entry per CDR3 protein. The sample has around 250,000 distinct CDR3 sequences, nearly 10% seen once. Trimming cost V 8 bases and J 5 bases, with 25 bases left between them. The CDR3 contains 17 residues. From germline, CDR1 is MNHEY and CDR2 SMNVEV (reference sequence). This chain joins TRBV27 and TRBJ2-1, with D hard to call. The specimen comprised PBMCs from the stem cell graft donor, sampled from the stem cell graft. The receptor was isolated from a human donor who donated a stem cell graft to a child with SCID. The CDR3 is CASRVVRPVLLDNEQFF. The CDR3 coding sequence is TGTGCCAGCCGAGTCGTCCGGCCGGTCCTCCTCGACAATGAGCAGTTCTTC.